The next 30 T cell receptor beta chains were all read from a single sample in a study of T cell responses to AZD1222 COVID-19 vaccine. Using immunoSEQ multiplex PCR, the repertoire was profiled, and TCRdb retains in-frame clones only, with some absent. Among approximately 130,000 clones listed, roughly 93% were seen once. This sample comprised peripheral blood, obtained on day 0 of AZD1222 vaccination. Receptors originate from an adult in good health.

This clone was detected only once. The chain recombines TRBV5-8 with TRBJ2-4; D remains ambiguous. V was clipped by 1 base and J by 9 bases, with 8 bases between them. The CDR3 has 12 residues. Germline V gene sequence: CDR1 SGHTS, CDR2 YDEGEE. CDR3 amino acids: CASSLMVGIQYF. The CDR3 DNA sequence: TGTGCCAGCAGCTTGATGGTCGGCATTCAGTACTTC.

This chain links TRBV29-1 with TRBJ2-1, with 8 bases identical to TRBD2. After removal of 1 base from V and 4 bases from J, the junction contained 6 bases not matched to a gene. CDR3 length: 15 amino acids. Germline-derived CDR1 and CDR2 are SQVTM and ANQGSEA. CDR3 nucleotide sequence: TGCAGCGTTGAAGGAAGGCTAGCGGGTTACAATGAGCAGTTCTTC. It encodes CSVEGRLAGYNEQFF.

CDR3 nucleotide sequence: TGCGCCAGCAGCCGCACAGGGTCGGGGCAGGCTGAAGCTTTCTTT. Amino acid sequence: CASSRTGSGQAEAFF. The rearrangement joins TRBV4-3 to TRBJ1-1, with TRBD1 as a possible D gene (6 bases). CDR1 LGHNA and CDR2 YSLEER come from the germline V gene. V lost 4 bases and J lost 6, with 18 bases in between. This CDR3 is built from 15 residues.

This chain connects TRBV2 to TRBJ1-2; 9 bases fit TRBD1. Germline CDR1 is SNHLY and CDR2 is FYNNEI. Trimming cost V 10 bases and J 4 bases; bases outside gene matches: 7. The CDR3 spans 13 residues. In nucleotides, the CDR3 is TGTGCCACTCCGGGACAGGGTCTCTATGGCTACACCTTC. This encodes CATPGQGLYGYTF.

This clone was seen once. The chain carries TRBV9 and TRBJ2-2; D uncertain. The V end lost 0 bases, the J end lost 3 bases, and 3 bases lay between the germline ends. Germline V lookup: CDR1 SGDLS, CDR2 YYNGEE. The CDR3 consists of 13 residues. For the CDR3, the DNA is TGTGCCAGCAGCGTAGACTACACCGGGGAGCTGTTTTTT. Protein product: CASSVDYTGELFF.

The chain recombines TRBV3-1 (or the pseudogene TRBV3-2) with TRBJ1-5, with D uncertain. The CDR3 runs to 15 residues. Trimming stripped 0 bases from V and 6 bases from J, with 12 bases between. The germline CDR1 and CDR2 sequences are LGHDT and YNNKEL (reference sequence). In DNA, the CDR3 is TGTGCCAGCAGCCAAGATAATGGTCGGGGTCAGCCCCAGCATTTT. Encoded protein: CASSQDNGRGQPQHF.

J is TRBJ2-1 and V is TRBV6-1; weak D call: TRBD2 (6 bases). The V end was cut by 0 bases, the J end by 4 bases, with 7 bases between. Germline V CDR1 and CDR2: MNHNS, SASEGT. This CDR3 spans 14 amino acids. The CDR3 region is CASSEARGYNEQFF. The CDR3 nucleotides are TGTGCCAGCAGTGAAGCGCGGGGATACAATGAGCAGTTCTTC.

The chain has TRBV6-5 and TRBJ2-7; either TRBD1 or TRBD2 may supply D (5 bases each). The CDR3 consists of 12 residues. The V end lost 8 bases, the J end lost 5 bases, and 13 bases lay between the germline ends. Germline CDR1 is MNHEY and CDR2 is SVGAGI. The CDR3 region is CASRDLRNEQYF. The CDR3, as DNA: TGTGCCAGCCGGGACCTTAGGAACGAGCAGTACTTC.

This chain links TRBV29-1 with TRBJ1-1; the D gene is possibly TRBD1 (5 bases). The CDR3 consists of 12 residues. Trimming pared 3 bases from V and 5 bases from J, leaving 10 bases between. The germline V gene has CDR1 SQVTM and CDR2 ANQGSEA. CDR3 loop: CSVEDKWTEAFF. Here the CDR3 DNA reads TGCAGCGTTGAGGACAAATGGACTGAAGCTTTCTTT.

The chain links TRBV9 to TRBJ1-4; TRBD1 matches at 10 bases. V trimming: 2 bases; J trimming: 8 bases; junction bases outside the gene matches: 6. The CDR3 consists of 15 residues. From germline, CDR1 is SGDLS and CDR2 YYNGEE. The CDR3, as DNA: TGTGCCAGCAGCGTTTGGACAGGGGGTGGGGAAAAACTGTTTTTT. As protein: CASSVWTGGGEKLFF.

This chain connects TRBV10-3 to TRBJ2-1; D unclear. The V end lost 0 bases, the J end lost 0 bases, and 6 bases lay between the germline ends. The CDR3 is 15 residues long. Germline V gene lookup returns CDR1 ENHRY and CDR2 SYGVKD. Written as DNA, the CDR3 is TGTGCCATCAGTGAGTCCTCTAGCTCCTACAATGAGCAGTTCTTC. Protein: CAISESSSSYNEQFF.

The rearrangement links TRBV28 to TRBJ1-1; D call uncertain. The V end was cut by 8 bases, the J end by 4 bases, with 11 bases between. Germline lookup yields CDR1 MDHEN and CDR2 SYDVKM. This CDR3 is built from 12 residues. CDR3 region: CASFSGITEAFF. The CDR3 coding sequence is TGTGCCAGCTTTTCGGGGATCACTGAAGCTTTCTTT.

Details on this clone: At one end the junction does not follow the germline gene, possibly because of a read error. This chain links TRBV18 with TRBJ1-1; the D gene is possibly TRBD1 (5 bases). The CDR3 totals 14 residues. The germline CDR1 and CDR2 sequences are KGHSH and LQKENI. This CDR3 is CASSITRVNTEVFF. The DNA for the CDR3 is TGTGCCAGCTCAATCACCAGGGTAAACACTGAAGTTTTCTTT.

The chain couples TRBV6-1 to TRBJ1-2, with D uncertain. The CDR3 is made up of 10 amino acids. Trimming shortened V by 2 bases and J by 12 bases, and 7 bases separated the two germline ends. Germline V gives CDR1 MNHNS, CDR2 SASEGT. CDR3 sequence (DNA): TGTGCCAGCAGTGAACGTACCCACACCTTC. Protein: CASSERTHTF.

CDR3 region: CASSPGTGVLEAFF. CDR3 DNA sequence: TGCGCCAGCAGCCCGGGGACAGGGGTTCTTGAAGCTTTCTTT. V gene TRBV5-1 combines with J gene TRBJ1-1; 10 positions agree with TRBD1. Germline loops: CDR1 SGHRS, CDR2 YFSETQ. The CDR3 contains 14 residues. V was clipped by 4 bases and J by 7 bases; unmatched bases: 7.

The genes are TRBV7-3 and TRBJ2-1; D tentatively reads TRBD1 or TRBD2 (5 bases each). Germline V gene data show CDR1 as SGHTA and CDR2 as FQGTGA. Trimming took off 5 bases at V and 7 bases at J, with 15 bases between the two ends. The CDR3 is 14 amino acids. CDR3 in amino acids: CASSRDALGNEQFF. CDR3 nucleotide sequence: TGTGCCAGCAGCCGGGACGCCCTAGGAAATGAGCAGTTCTTC. Using reference TRBV7-3 and TRBJ2-1 for the parts outside the CDR3, the full variable domain is GAGVSQTPSNKVTEKGKYVELRCDPISGHTALYWYRQSLGQGPEFLIYFQGTGAADDSGLPNDRFFAVRPEGSVSTLKIQRTERGDSAVYLCASSRDALGNEQFFGPGTRLTVL.

The V call is TRBV6-1, the J call TRBJ1-5; D remains ambiguous. Between the trimmed V and J ends, which lost 3 bases and 0 bases, there was a span of 9 bases. The CDR3 has 15 residues. Per germline, CDR1 MNHNS and CDR2 SASEGT. This CDR3 reads CASSEAGYSNQPQHF. As DNA, the CDR3 is TGTGCCAGCAGTGAGGCAGGTTATAGCAATCAGCCCCAGCATTTT.

The chain recombines TRBV7-3 with TRBJ2-2, with 11 positions matching TRBD1. This CDR3 comprises 15 residues. The germline gives CDR1 SGHTA, CDR2 FQGTGA. V gave up 5 bases and J gave up 6 bases; unmatched junction bases: 5. CDR3 sequence: CASSPPGQGAGELFF. The CDR3 DNA is TGTGCCAGCAGCCCGCCGGGACAGGGGGCCGGGGAGCTGTTTTTT.

This clone turned up a few times. Other DNA sequences within the sample encode an identical CDR3. CDR3 DNA: TGCGCCAGCAGCTTGGCGACAGGCTACGAGCAGTACTTC. Residues: CASSLATGYEQYF. The chain uses TRBV5-1 and TRBJ2-7, with D possibly TRBD1 on 6 matching bases. Germline V gene data show CDR1 as SGHRS and CDR2 as YFSETQ. The germline V and J ends were trimmed by 0 bases and 3 bases, with 7 bases remaining between them. This CDR3 contains 13 residues. The complete variable domain, with remaining parts taken from reference TRBV5-1 and TRBJ2-7, reads KAGVTQTPRYLIKTRGQQVTLSCSPISGHRSVSWYQQTPGQGLQFLFEYFSETQRNKGNFPGRFSGRQFSNSRSEMNVSTLELGDSALYLCASSLATGYEQYFGPGTRLTVT.

The chain has TRBV7-2 and TRBJ1-1; TRBD1 is a possible D gene (5 bases). V was clipped by 5 bases and J by 2 bases, with 18 bases between them. Germline V gene data show CDR1 as SGHTA and CDR2 as FQGNSA. The CDR3 spans 16 residues. The CDR3 sequence is CASSPQLQEANTEAFF. As DNA, the CDR3 is TGTGCCAGCAGCCCGCAGTTACAGGAAGCCAACACTGAAGCTTTCTTT. Together with reference TRBV7-2 and TRBJ1-1, the CDR3 gives the full variable domain: GAGVSQSPSNKVTEKGKDVELRCDPISGHTALYWYRQSLGQGLEFLIYFQGNSAPDKSGLPSDRFSAERTGGSVSTLTIQRTQQEDSAVYLCASSPQLQEANTEAFFGQGTRLTVV.

This chain joins TRBV24-1 and TRBJ2-7; weak D call: TRBD2 (5 bases). With 4 bases removed from V and 3 bases from J, the gap between germline ends came to 15 bases. The CDR3 totals 15 residues. The V gene's germline CDR1 is KGHDR and CDR2 SFDVKD. The CDR3 reads CATSDQGGSVYEQYF. In DNA, the CDR3 is TGTGCCACCAGTGACCAAGGTGGTAGCGTCTACGAGCAGTACTTC.

This chain joins TRBV5-1 and TRBJ2-7; TRBD1 matches 7 bases. Germline trimming cut 3 bases from V and 9 bases from J; bases unmatched to any gene: 15. CDR1 SGHRS and CDR2 YFSETQ come from the germline V gene. The CDR3 is 15 amino acids. The CDR3 reads CASSSSTGHFSGQYF. CDR3 coding DNA: TGCGCCAGCAGCTCTTCGACAGGGCATTTTTCAGGGCAGTACTTC.

The chain is built from TRBV4-1 and TRBJ2-3; D call uncertain. The germline V and J ends were trimmed by 1 base and 2 bases, with 7 bases remaining between them. CDR1 is MGHRA and CDR2 is YSYEKL in the germline V gene. The CDR3 runs to 14 residues. Here the CDR3 DNA reads TGCGCCAGCAGCCAAGTTCTCTTCACAGATACGCAGTATTTT. It is translated as CASSQVLFTDTQYF.

J is TRBJ2-1 and V is TRBV6-1; the D gene is possibly TRBD1 (5 bases). Germline values: CDR1 MNHNS, CDR2 SASEGT. The length of the CDR3 is 14 residues. Between the trimmed V and J ends, which lost 3 bases and 3 bases, there was a span of 9 bases. Here the CDR3 DNA reads TGTGCCAGCAGTGAGCAGGGTGGCTACAATGAGCAGTTCTTC. Residues: CASSEQGGYNEQFF.

The chain is built from TRBV4-2 and TRBJ1-3; D ambiguous. The CDR3 covers 17 residues. Between the trimmed V and J ends, which lost 0 bases and 0 bases, there was a span of 12 bases. Germline CDR1 and CDR2: LGHNA and YNFKEQ. The DNA for the CDR3 is TGTGCCAGCAGCCAAGATCTGGTGGGGAGCTCTGGAAACACCATATATTTT. It translates to CASSQDLVGSSGNTIYF.

This clone was detected once. V usage is TRBV11-2 and J usage is TRBJ2-3, with 11 bases aligning to TRBD2. Germline V gene sequence: CDR1 SGHAT, CDR2 FQNNGV. The CDR3 length is 16 residues. Trimming removed 5 bases from V and 5 bases from J; junction bases left unmatched: 9. CDR3 DNA sequence: TGTGCCAGCAGCCCTGTAGCGGGAGGGCCTGGAGATACGCAGTATTTT. Its translation: CASSPVAGGPGDTQYF. Complete variable domain (other parts from reference TRBV11-2 and TRBJ2-3): EAGVAQSPRYKIIEKRQSVAFWCNPISGHATLYWYQQILGQGPKLLIQFQNNGVVDDSQLPKDRFSAERLKGVDSTLKIQPAKLEDSAVYLCASSPVAGGPGDTQYFGPGTRLTVL.

The CDR3 reads CASTSHRQGSNQPQHF. The DNA of the CDR3 is TGTGCCAGCACTTCTCACAGACAGGGGAGCAATCAGCCCCAGCATTTT. J is TRBJ1-5 and V is TRBV28, with TRBD1 matching 8 bases. This CDR3 is 16 amino acids long. Germline values: CDR1 MDHEN, CDR2 SYDVKM. Unmatched junction bases numbered 9, after V lost 7 bases and J lost 1 base.

The rearrangement links TRBV25-1 to TRBJ2-7; D could derive from TRBD1 or TRBD2 (6 bases each). The V end lost 7 bases, the J end lost 0 bases, and 13 bases lay between the germline ends. The CDR3 contains 14 residues. Germline-derived CDR1 and CDR2 are MGHDK and SYGVNS. The CDR3 coding sequence is TGTGCCAGCACTGGGGGGCCGAGCTCCTACGAGCAGTACTTC. It codes for CASTGGPSSYEQYF.

V usage is TRBV5-1 and J usage is TRBJ2-2; TRBD2 agrees at 12 bases. The V gene's germline CDR1 is SGHRS and CDR2 YFSETQ. The CDR3 contains 17 residues. With V trimmed by 3 bases and J by 4 bases, 7 bases remained unmatched. CDR3 nucleotides: TGCGCCAGCAGCTCGGTGACTAGCGGGAGTGTCACCGGGGAGCTGTTTTTT. This gives the protein CASSSVTSGSVTGELFF.

The genes are TRBV27 and TRBJ1-5; perhaps TRBD1 as D (6 bases). V gave up 0 bases and J gave up 5 bases, with 11 bases separating them. This CDR3 is built from 15 residues. Germline CDR1 reads MNHEY; CDR2 reads SMNVEV (reference sequence). CDR3 sequence: CASSLSDSKHQPQHF. The CDR3 DNA reads as TGTGCCAGCAGTTTATCGGACAGCAAGCATCAGCCCCAGCATTTT.